This passage covers 22 T cell receptor beta chains from one sample sequenced in a study of blood T cell repertoires in COVID-19. Data came from immunoSEQ multiplex PCR; TCRdb stores just in-frame clones and leaves some out. Seen here are approximately 76,000 clones, around 85% observed once, and the top ten hold 6.5% to 8.5%. The material sequenced was peripheral blood. The receptors come from a man under 40 with acute or convalescent COVID-19.

This clone was counted once. V is TRBV9 and J is TRBJ1-5; maybe TRBD1 (5 bases). The CDR3 runs to 16 residues. The V gene lost 4 bases and the J gene lost 2 bases, with 16 bases spanning the gap. From germline, CDR1 is SGDLS and CDR2 YYNGEE. The CDR3 loop reads CASSPGGGTGNQPQHF. The DNA of the CDR3 is TGTGCCAGCAGCCCCGGGGGAGGGACGGGCAATCAGCCCCAGCATTTT.

The V and J genes are TRBV27 and TRBJ2-7, with 7 bases lining up with TRBD2. The CDR3 runs 14 residues. CDR1 is MNHEY, CDR2 SMNVEV, per germline (reference sequence). J gave up 3 bases and V 4 bases, and 6 bases lay outside the gene matches. This CDR3 is CASSWASGLYEQYF. CDR3 in DNA: TGTGCCAGCAGTTGGGCTAGCGGCCTCTACGAGCAGTACTTC.

The chain couples TRBV6-5 to TRBJ2-4; 11 bases align to TRBD2. This CDR3 comprises 15 residues. Unmatched junction bases numbered 9, after V lost 6 bases and J lost 8 bases. From germline, CDR1 is MNHEY and CDR2 SVGAGI. The DNA for the CDR3 is TGTGCCAGCAGCCCACTTACTAGCGGGAGTTACATTCAGTACTTC. This sequence encodes CASSPLTSGSYIQYF.

This clone was seen only once. The chain has TRBV30 and TRBJ1-3; no clear D gene. V was pared by 4 bases and J by 4 bases, with 11 bases between. Germline V gene sequence: CDR1 GTSNPN, CDR2 SVGIG (reference sequence). This CDR3 is built from 13 residues. CDR3 in DNA: TGTGCCTGGAACCTTTTGGAGGGAAACACCATATATTTT. Translated: CAWNLLEGNTIYF.

The sample holds a few counts of this clone. The gene calls are TRBV5-1 and TRBJ2-1; D ambiguous. CDR1 and CDR2 (germline): SGHRS, YFSETQ. The CDR3 is 15 residues long. Between the trimmed V and J ends, which lost 6 bases and 0 bases, there was a span of 13 bases. CDR3 protein: CASIGDGSSYNEQFF. As DNA, the CDR3 is TGCGCCAGCATCGGAGACGGTAGCTCCTACAATGAGCAGTTCTTC. Drawing the rest from reference TRBV5-1 and TRBJ2-1, the complete variable domain is KAGVTQTPRYLIKTRGQQVTLSCSPISGHRSVSWYQQTPGQGLQFLFEYFSETQRNKGNFPGRFSGRQFSNSRSEMNVSTLELGDSALYLCASIGDGSSYNEQFFGPGTRLTVL.

The J gene is TRBJ2-7, the V gene TRBV6-5; 7 nucleotides align to TRBD1. Germline V CDR1 and CDR2: MNHEY, SVGAGI. This CDR3 is built from 14 residues. J was trimmed by 6 bases and V by 4 bases; bases with no gene match: 9. CDR3 loop: CASSLTGTSREQYF. DNA of the CDR3: TGTGCCAGCAGTTTGACAGGGACCTCTCGCGAGCAGTACTTC.

The CDR3 sequence: CASSRSGTVNQPQHF. The CDR3 nucleotides read TGTGCCAGTAGTCGGTCCGGGACAGTAAATCAGCCCCAGCATTTT. This chain joins TRBV19 and TRBJ1-5, with 7 bases identical to TRBD1. The CDR3 consists of 15 residues. The V segment lost 5 bases and the J segment 4 bases; nucleotides outside the gene matches: 8. The germline V gene has CDR1 LNHDA and CDR2 SQIVND (reference sequence).

This rearrangement joins TRBV27 to TRBJ2-7, with TRBD2 as a possible D gene (5 bases). Trimming took 2 bases from V and 2 from J, leaving 13 bases between them. The germline V gene has CDR1 MNHEY and CDR2 SMNVEV (reference sequence). This CDR3 has 15 amino acids. The CDR3 here is CASSLRVSGTYEQYF. The CDR3 DNA reads as TGTGCCAGCAGTTTACGCGTCAGCGGTACCTACGAGCAGTACTTC.

The J gene is TRBJ2-1, the V gene TRBV11-1; TRBD2 might be the D (5 bases). The CDR3 covers 15 residues. V was shortened by 2 bases and J by 4 bases, with 12 bases between the two germline ends. Germline CDR1 reads SGHAT; CDR2 reads FQDESV (reference sequence). This CDR3 is CASSLSGNIYNEQFF. In nucleotides, the CDR3 is TGTGCCAGCAGCTTAAGCGGAAACATTTACAATGAGCAGTTCTTC. Variable domain in full (rest from reference TRBV11-1 and TRBJ2-1): EAEVAQSPRYKITEKSQAVAFWCDPISGHATLYWYRQILGQGPELLVQFQDESVVDDSQLPKDRFSAERLKGVDSTLKIQPAELGDSAMYLCASSLSGNIYNEQFFGPGTRLTVL.

The V and J genes are TRBV7-2 and TRBJ2-7; tentatively, D is TRBD2 (5 bases). CDR1 is SGHTA, CDR2 FQGNSA, per germline. This CDR3 has 14 amino acids. V was pared by 4 bases and J by 3 bases, with 13 bases between. CDR3: CASSSLVQGYEQYF. DNA of the CDR3: TGTGCCAGCAGCTCACTAGTCCAAGGCTACGAGCAGTACTTC.

This sequence joins TRBV18 and TRBJ2-1, with D perhaps TRBD2 (5 bases). The CDR3 has 14 residues. V was clipped by 3 bases and J by 7 bases, with 13 bases between them. Germline V gene lookup returns CDR1 KGHSH and CDR2 LQKENI. The CDR3 spells CASSPGELRNEQFF. CDR3 nucleotide sequence: TGTGCCAGCTCACCTGGGGAGCTTCGGAATGAGCAGTTCTTC.

This chain joins TRBV7-9 and TRBJ2-7; 7 nucleotides line up with TRBD1. This CDR3 contains 12 residues. The germline gives CDR1 SEHNR, CDR2 FQNEAQ (reference sequence). V shed 3 bases, J shed 4 bases, and the junction held 0 bases outside the gene matches. This CDR3 reads CASSLTGYEQYF. In DNA, the CDR3 is TGTGCCAGCAGCTTGACAGGGTACGAGCAGTACTTC.

This chain joins TRBV7-9 and TRBJ2-5; 8 nucleotides line up with TRBD2. The CDR3 contains 15 residues. The germline gives CDR1 SEHNR, CDR2 FQNEAQ (reference sequence). V gave up 3 bases and J gave up 9 bases; unmatched junction bases: 12. CDR3 residues: CASSFPSGSAGAQYF. CDR3 in DNA: TGTGCCAGCAGCTTCCCTAGCGGGTCGGCCGGGGCCCAGTACTTC.

The chain links TRBV14 to TRBJ2-6, with TRBD2 as a possible D gene (5 bases). This CDR3 comprises 16 residues. Germline-derived CDR1 and CDR2 are SGHDN and FVKESK. V dropped 1 base and J dropped 3 bases, with 10 bases sitting between them. The CDR3 sequence is CASSQALAYGANVLTF. CDR3 nucleotide sequence: TGTGCCAGCAGCCAAGCCCTAGCTTATGGGGCCAACGTCCTGACTTTC.

The chain recombines TRBV2 with TRBJ1-5, with a weak D call TRBD1 (5 bases). Germline V gives CDR1 SNHLY, CDR2 FYNNEI. Trimming took off 3 bases at V and 7 bases at J, with 13 bases between the two ends. This CDR3 has 14 amino acids. CDR3 sequence (DNA): TGTGCCAGCAGTGAGGGGAAGGGGCGACAGCCCCAGCATTTT. This encodes CASSEGKGRQPQHF.

The genes are TRBV15 and TRBJ1-6, with D uncertain. V was pared by 8 bases and J by 0 bases, with 8 bases between. The CDR3 runs 14 residues. Germline V gene sequence: CDR1 LNHNV, CDR2 YYDKDF (reference sequence). In nucleotides, the CDR3 is TGTGCCACCGGGAGACGCTCCTATAATTCACCCCTCCACTTT. It specifies CATGRRSYNSPLHF.

This chain connects TRBV29-1 to TRBJ2-5; tentative D call: TRBD2 (6 bases). V lost 4 bases and J lost 2, with 11 bases in between. Per germline, CDR1 SQVTM and CDR2 ANQGSEA. This CDR3 has 13 residues. CDR3 amino acids: CSVGLRGQETQYF. The CDR3 DNA reads as TGCAGCGTTGGTCTCCGGGGGCAAGAGACCCAGTACTTC.

This chain uses TRBV7-9 with TRBJ2-1, with 8 bases that match TRBD2. After removal of 1 base from V and 7 bases from J, the junction contained 12 bases not matched to a gene. CDR1 is SEHNR and CDR2 is FQNEAQ in the germline V gene (reference sequence). This CDR3 region has 17 residues. For the CDR3, the DNA is TGTGCCAGCAGCTTAGTGCCCCCGGGACTAGTCCCAAATGAGCAGTTCTTC. It specifies CASSLVPPGLVPNEQFF.

The rearrangement links TRBV5-8 to TRBJ2-2, with TRBD2 matching 7 bases. The CDR3 contains 17 residues. Losses at the gene ends were 0 bases for V and 0 bases for J; bases not matched to a gene: 5. CDR1 is SGHTS and CDR2 is YDEGEE in the germline V gene. The chain's CDR3 is CASSLGSLAANTGELFF. CDR3 nucleotide sequence: TGTGCCAGCAGCTTGGGGAGTCTAGCGGCGAACACCGGGGAGCTGTTTTTT.

The rearrangement links TRBV10-3 to TRBJ2-7; the match to TRBD2 covers 10 bases. The CDR3 contains 16 residues. Per the germline V gene, CDR1 is ENHRY and CDR2 is SYGVKD. After removal of 4 bases from V and 2 bases from J, the junction contained 8 bases not matched to a gene. The CDR3 region is CAISVGAGGPTYEQYF. In nucleotides, the CDR3 is TGTGCCATCAGTGTGGGAGCGGGAGGGCCCACCTACGAGCAGTACTTC.

J is TRBJ1-5 and V is TRBV12-3 or TRBV12-4; D uncertain. The CDR3 extends over 13 amino acids. The V and J ends lost 7 bases and 2 bases respectively, with 9 bases between them. CDR3 sequence reads: CASTRGGNQPQHF. CDR3 bases: TGTGCCAGCACCCGGGGTGGCAATCAGCCCCAGCATTTT.

The chain combines TRBV11-2 with TRBJ2-7; a weak D match, TRBD1 (6 bases). Germline V gene lookup returns CDR1 SGHAT and CDR2 FQNNGV. The CDR3 length is 14 residues. Trimming left V 1 base short and J 2 bases short, with 9 bases between. CDR3 sequence (DNA): TGTGCCAGCAGCTTAGGAGCAGGGGCCTACGAGCAGTACTTC. Translating gives CASSLGAGAYEQYF.